This is a list of T cell receptor beta chains from one sample in a study of blood T cells in healthy people across ages. TCRdb reprocessed the 5' RACE reads with MiXCR, giving one entry per CDR3 protein. The data hold around 1.5 million distinct CDR3 sequences, with 30% to 35% observed a single time. The sample consisted of blood. These receptors all stem from a young woman in good health. The CDR3 runs from the conserved cysteine through the conserved F or W. A D gene is named only where the DNA matches it firmly. Only some rows state a clone size, as once, few, many or a class for expanded clones.

TRBV2	NA	NA	TRBJ2-5	CASSEAPGETQYF	TGTGCCAGCAGTGAAGCGCCTGGAGAGACCCAGTACTTC
TRBV20-1	NA	TRBD2	TRBJ2-7	CSARPLTSGRVEQYF	TGCAGTGCTAGGCCTCTTACTAGCGGGAGGGTCGAGCAGTACTTC
TRBV12-3/TRBV12-4	NA	TRBD2	TRBJ2-3	CASTLRGLAGGTDTQYF	TGTGCCAGCACTTTGCGGGGACTAGCGGGGGGTACAGATACGCAGTATTTT
TRBV7-9	NA	NA	TRBJ1-1	CASSFGARDTEAFF	TGTGCCAGCAGCTTCGGGGCAAGGGACACTGAAGCTTTCTTT
TRBV20-1	NA	TRBD1	TRBJ1-2	CSARGTDWRNGYTF	TGCAGTGCTAGGGGGACAGATTGGCGAAATGGCTACACCTTC
TRBV6-4	NA	TRBD1	TRBJ2-3	CASSDPGQRQYF	TGTGCCAGCAGTGACCCGGGACAGAGGCAGTATTTT
TRBV12-3/TRBV12-4	few	NA	TRBJ1-2	CASSGQSYGYTF	TGTGCCAGCAGTGGACAGTCCTATGGCTACACCTTC
TRBV7-2	few	TRBD2	TRBJ2-3	CASSQGLAGALTDTQYF	TGTGCCAGCAGTCAAGGACTAGCGGGGGCCCTCACAGATACGCAGTATTTT
TRBV13	NA	NA	TRBJ1-3	CASSLGSGLTSGNTIYF	TGTGCCAGCAGCTTAGGTTCGGGACTGACCTCTGGAAACACCATATATTTT
TRBV18	few	TRBD2	TRBJ2-7	CASSPTSGGSEQYF	TGTGCCAGCTCACCCACTAGCGGGGGCAGCGAGCAGTACTTC
TRBV7-3	NA	NA	TRBJ2-6	CASSLTGGPGANVLTF	TGTGCCAGCAGCTTAACAGGGGGTCCTGGGGCCAACGTCCTGACTTTC
TRBV12-3/TRBV12-4	NA	TRBD1	TRBJ1-1	CASSPVGYRGLEAFF	TGTGCCAGCAGCCCCGTGGGATACAGGGGACTTGAAGCTTTCTTT
TRBV10-3	NA	NA	TRBJ2-1	CAISELLGRDNEQFF	TGTGCCATCAGTGAACTCCTTGGACGGGACAATGAGCAGTTCTTC
TRBV2	few	TRBD1	TRBJ1-2	CASNPRTGDNGYTF	TGTGCCAGCAATCCTAGAACAGGGGATAATGGCTACACCTTC
TRBV18	NA	NA	TRBJ1-5	CASSPEQAGNQPQHF	TGTGCCAGCTCACCAGAGCAGGCCGGCAATCAGCCCCAGCATTTT
TRBV4-2	NA	NA	TRBJ1-1	CASSPAGGEGTEAFF	TGTGCCAGCAGCCCCGCTGGGGGCGAAGGCACTGAAGCTTTCTTT
TRBV5-1	once	TRBD2	TRBJ2-3	CAGSLGLAHYTDTQYF	TGCGCCGGCAGCTTAGGACTAGCCCACTACACAGATACGCAGTATTTT
TRBV2	NA	TRBD2	TRBJ2-7	CASSERLAGRSYEQYF	TGTGCCAGCAGTGAAAGACTAGCGGGGCGAAGCTACGAGCAGTACTTC
TRBV20-1	few	TRBD2	TRBJ2-3	CSARDQAGGADTQYF	TGCAGTGCTAGAGATCAAGCGGGAGGGGCAGATACGCAGTATTTT
TRBV10-3	NA	TRBD2	TRBJ2-1	CAIRPGLAGGPVDEQFF	TGTGCCATCAGACCGGGACTAGCGGGGGGGCCCGTCGATGAGCAGTTCTTC
TRBV20-1	NA	TRBD2	TRBJ2-3	CSASIRGGGARGGTDTQYF	TGCAGTGCCTCAATTAGAGGCGGGGGGGCCAGAGGTGGCACAGATACGCAGTATTTT
TRBV5-1	few	NA	TRBJ2-3	CASSLAPGVQDTQYF	TGCGCCAGCAGCTTGGCCCCAGGGGTCCAAGATACGCAGTATTTT
TRBV5-1	NA	TRBD1	TRBJ1-1	CASSPGQGAVTEAFF	TGCGCCAGCAGCCCGGGACAGGGGGCGGTCACTGAAGCTTTCTTT
TRBV29-1	many	NA	TRBJ2-1	CSVEKRDSPYNEQFF	TGCAGCGTTGAGAAGCGGGACAGTCCCTACAATGAGCAGTTCTTC
TRBV7-2	many	NA	TRBJ2-3	CASSLAGGATDTQYF	TGTGCCAGCAGCTTAGCGGGGGGGGCAACAGATACGCAGTATTTT
TRBV3-1	NA	NA	TRBJ2-1	CASSQGPLYHNEQFF	TGTGCCAGCAGCCAGGGACCACTATATCACAATGAGCAGTTCTTC
TRBV30	NA	NA	TRBJ1-1	CAWSRGIRNTEAFF	TGTGCCTGGAGTCGGGGAATTAGGAACACTGAAGCTTTCTTT
TRBV6-5	few	NA	TRBJ1-2	CASSYGDLNPRGYTF	TGTGCCAGCAGTTACGGGGACCTAAACCCTAGGGGCTACACCTTC
TRBV4-1	many	TRBD2	TRBJ2-5	CASSQAAGGHFGETQYF	TGCGCCAGCAGCCAAGCGGCGGGGGGGCACTTCGGGGAGACCCAGTACTTC
TRBV6-1	few	NA	TRBJ1-2	CASSEAGGEKIYGYTF	TGTGCCAGCAGTGAAGCGGGGGGAGAAAAAATCTATGGCTACACCTTC
TRBV10-3	NA	NA	TRBJ2-7	CAIRPSRGANYEQYF	TGTGCCATCAGGCCGAGCAGGGGCGCGAACTACGAGCAGTACTTC
TRBV5-1	NA	NA	TRBJ2-5	CASSDPLWETQYF	TGCGCCAGCAGCGACCCGCTTTGGGAGACCCAGTACTTC
TRBV25-1	NA	NA	TRBJ2-5	CASSETIARRTQYF	TGTGCCAGCAGTGAGACGATAGCCCGAAGGACCCAGTACTTC
TRBV15	NA	NA	TRBJ1-2	CATSRDKATNYGYTF	TGTGCCACCAGCAGAGATAAGGCCACCAACTATGGCTACACCTTC
TRBV10-2	few	NA	TRBJ2-5	CATTSGAETQYF	TGCGCCACTACCTCCGGGGCAGAGACCCAGTACTTC
TRBV18	NA	TRBD2	TRBJ2-7	CASSRPTSGGSYEQYF	TGTGCCAGCTCACGACCGACTAGCGGGGGCTCCTACGAGCAGTACTTC
TRBV15	few	TRBD2	TRBJ2-3	CATSRDPGTSGGLTDTQYF	TGTGCCACCAGCAGAGATCCCGGGACTAGCGGGGGGCTCACAGATACGCAGTATTTT
TRBV7-9	NA	TRBD2	TRBJ2-7	CASSFGGSFVNEQYF	TGTGCCAGCAGCTTTGGCGGGAGCTTTGTAAACGAGCAGTACTTC
TRBV7-9	NA	NA	TRBJ1-1	CASSLEISQREAFF	TGTGCCAGCAGCTTAGAAATTTCGCAGCGTGAAGCTTTCTTT
TRBV28	NA	NA	TRBJ2-1	CASRPTGLVEQFF	TGTGCCAGCAGGCCCACAGGGTTAGTTGAGCAGTTCTTC
TRBV9	NA	NA	TRBJ1-6	CASSVEPGSPLHF	TGTGCCAGCAGCGTAGAACCCGGGTCACCCCTCCACTTT
TRBV12-3/TRBV12-4	NA	TRBD1	TRBJ1-5	CANSLGTGNQPQHF	TGTGCCAACAGTTTGGGGACAGGGAATCAGCCCCAGCATTTT
TRBV20-1	NA	NA	TRBJ2-5	CSARQEGWNGQYF	TGCAGTGCTAGGCAGGAGGGGTGGAATGGGCAGTACTTC
TRBV20-1	NA	TRBD2	TRBJ2-5	CSARETSGGIRLETQYF	TGCAGTGCTAGAGAAACTAGCGGGGGAATTAGACTGGAGACCCAGTACTTC
TRBV5-5	NA	NA	TRBJ2-5	CTSSRPRPVAETQYF	TGTACCAGCAGCCGACCACGGCCGGTTGCGGAGACCCAGTACTTC
TRBV29-1	few	TRBD1	TRBJ2-5	CSVDTGGETQYF	TGCAGCGTTGACACAGGGGGAGAGACCCAGTACTTC
TRBV4-2	few	NA	TRBJ2-7	CASSQDRGLLEQYF	TGTGCCAGCAGCCAAGACAGGGGTCTCCTCGAGCAGTACTTC
TRBV7-2	few	NA	TRBJ1-1	CASSLAHGGITEAFF	TGTGCCAGCAGCTTAGCGCATGGGGGTATCACTGAAGCTTTCTTT
TRBV7-3	NA	TRBD2	TRBJ2-1	CASRPPGLAGASNEQFF	TGTGCCAGCAGACCCCCTGGACTAGCGGGAGCCAGCAATGAGCAGTTCTTC
TRBV20-1	NA	NA	TRBJ1-2	CSASQGTRYGYTF	TGCAGTGCTAGTCAGGGGACCCGGTATGGCTACACCTTC
TRBV9	many	NA	TRBJ2-6	CASSVVGGANVLTF	TGTGCCAGCAGCGTAGTTGGAGGGGCCAACGTCCTGACTTTC
TRBV6-6	many	NA	TRBJ1-2	CAVQDIYYGYTF	TGTGCCGTTCAGGACATTTATTATGGCTACACCTTC
TRBV14	NA	NA	TRBJ2-7	CASSRSSTGSQYF	TGTGCCAGCAGCCGATCCTCTACAGGGAGCCAGTACTTC
TRBV5-1	few	NA	TRBJ2-6	CASSPTGGLSGANVLTF	TGCGCCAGCAGCCCAACTGGGGGGCTCTCTGGGGCCAACGTCCTGACTTTC